Sequencing of this T cell receptor beta chain was carried out in a study of beta chain features in type 1 diabetes. Study context: Cell yields, gender and age were similar in healthy donors and patients.

Study findings and constraints: Lower insertion and higher deletion counts appeared at VDJ junctions in type 1 diabetes patients. A cDNA-based sequencing approach could over-represent cells with high TCR expression.

The CDR3 runs 15 residues. V lost 3 bases to trimming and J lost 5 bases; unmatched junction nucleotides: 7. Germline CDR1 reads GTSNPN; CDR2 reads SVGIG (reference sequence). Reverse transcription of all isolated RNA meant that expressed TCRB transcripts were sequenced. Method: immunoSEQ multiplex PCR; TCRdb's copy keeps in-frame clones and lacks some. The table lists 350,000 or so clones, about 18% of them singletons. This clone came up a few times. Its antigen is not known. Sequences were obtained from naive CD4+ T cells from blood. J is TRBJ1-5 and V is TRBV30; 10 bases map to TRBD1. This TCR derives from a young woman in good health. The CDR3 reads CAWSSGTGVHQPQHF. The CDR3 DNA follows: TGTGCCTGGAGCTCCGGGACAGGGGTCCATCAGCCCCAGCATTTT.